This TCR beta chain was recovered during a study of blood T cells in healthy people across ages. Whole-study context: Template switching recovered approximately one barcoded beta molecule for every two T cells.

Study results and caveats: In the absence of known donor CMV status, changes in expanded clonotypes were possibly confounded.

Combining a sample-barcoded 5' primer with a J-beta primer mix, a second PCR ran for 7 to 11 cycles. TCRdb called the 5' RACE reads again in MiXCR, with one record for every CDR3 protein. The sample comprises about 1.5 million distinct CDR3 sequences, 42% of which are singletons, and 7.9% rests with the top ten. Each sample gave at least 6.5 million isolated PBMCs. Samples each had at least 5 micrograms of total RNA extracted. The CDR3 consists of 12 residues. Trimming cost V 0 bases and J 6 bases, with 5 bases left between them. Germline V gene data show CDR1 as SGDLS and CDR2 as YYNGEE. In regard to this clonotype: Its antigen is as yet unknown.

Sequencing was carried out using blood. The receptor's source is a woman aged 18-29 years in good health. The genes are TRBV9 and TRBJ2-3; D not resolved. The CDR3 DNA reads as TGTGCCAGCAGCGTAGCGAGCGATACGCAGTATTTT. Its translation is CASSVASDTQYF.